This T cell receptor beta chain was found in a study of cytomegalovirus exposure and HLA in healthy donors. Study details: Earlier work reported 117 million unique TCR beta sequences from 180 million or so T cells.

J lost 2 bases, V lost 5 bases, and 12 bases had no gene match. The CDR3 spans 17 residues. Germline assignment: CDR1 SEHNR and CDR2 FQNEAQ (reference sequence). The study, taken as a whole, reports: Altogether, 150 to 200 TCR beta chains were recorded as cytomegalovirus-associated. Reports state that TCR beta sequences accurately predicted most subjects' HLA-A and HLA-B alleles. Compared with the approximately 670-donor mean, an Asian-associated ancestry cluster reportedly had fewer N-insertions, according to a later analysis.

On this clone itself: Its antigen is as yet unknown.

Researchers ran the PCR with 60 Vbeta and 13 Jbeta primers. Clones were sequenced by immunoSEQ multiplex PCR, and TCRdb holds only the in-frame ones, with some missing. The repertoire consists of some 110,000 clones, with under 85% occurring once and the leading ten covering 4.8%. The V call is TRBV7-9, the J call TRBJ2-1; 7 nucleotides align to TRBD1. The TCR originated in a man aged 25-40 years in good health and CMV-seropositive. Specimen: PBMCs. CDR3 bases: TGTGCCAGCAGCCGCCGGGACAGTCAAGTTACCTACAATGAGCAGTTCTTC. Its translation is CASSRRDSQVTYNEQFF.